A single count supports the clone carrying this T cell receptor beta chain. Germline CDR1 is LGHNA and CDR2 is YNFKEQ. With 0 bases clipped from V and 4 bases from J, the junction kept 5 bases outside the gene matches. This CDR3 spans 16 amino acids. The data originate from a study of control samples from healthy donors and cancer patients. The table came from immunoSEQ multiplex PCR; TCRdb's copy has only in-frame clones and leaves some out. Of 130,000 or so clones listed, around 87% are singletons. This TCR was sampled from a man in his sixties in good health. The chain couples TRBV4-2 to TRBJ2-3; 9 bases align to TRBD2. The sample comprised blood. The DNA of the CDR3 is TGTGCCAGCAGCCAAGATCTAGCGGGGCTGTCAGATACGCAGTATTTT. Translated: CASSQDLAGLSDTQYF.